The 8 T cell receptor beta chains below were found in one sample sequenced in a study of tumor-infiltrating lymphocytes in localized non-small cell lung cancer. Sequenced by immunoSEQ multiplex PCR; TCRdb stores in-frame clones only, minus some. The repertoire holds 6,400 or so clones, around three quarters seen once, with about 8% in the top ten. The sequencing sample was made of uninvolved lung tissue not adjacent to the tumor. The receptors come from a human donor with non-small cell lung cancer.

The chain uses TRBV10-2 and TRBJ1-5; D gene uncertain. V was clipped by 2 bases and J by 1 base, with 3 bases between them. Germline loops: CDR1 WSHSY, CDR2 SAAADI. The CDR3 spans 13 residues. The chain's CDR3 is CASSEGSNQPQHF. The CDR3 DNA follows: TGCGCCAGCAGTGAGGGCAGCAATCAGCCCCAGCATTTT.

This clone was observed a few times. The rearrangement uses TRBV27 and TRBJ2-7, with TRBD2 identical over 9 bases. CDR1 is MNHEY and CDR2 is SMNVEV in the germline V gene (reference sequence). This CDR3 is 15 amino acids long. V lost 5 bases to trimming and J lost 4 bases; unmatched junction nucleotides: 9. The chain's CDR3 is CASSRTRLAGYEQYF. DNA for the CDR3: TGTGCCAGCAGTCGAACCCGGCTAGCGGGATACGAGCAGTACTTC.

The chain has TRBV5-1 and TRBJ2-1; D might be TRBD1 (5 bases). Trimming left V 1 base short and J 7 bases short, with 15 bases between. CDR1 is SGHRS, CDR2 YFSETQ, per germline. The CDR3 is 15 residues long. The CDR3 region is CASSLQGFRLNEQFF. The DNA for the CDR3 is TGCGCCAGCAGCTTGCAGGGTTTTCGTTTGAATGAGCAGTTCTTC.

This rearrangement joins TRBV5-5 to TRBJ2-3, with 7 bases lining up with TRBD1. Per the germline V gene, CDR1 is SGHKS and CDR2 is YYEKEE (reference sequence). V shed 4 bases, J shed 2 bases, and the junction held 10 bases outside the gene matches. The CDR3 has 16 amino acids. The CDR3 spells CASSPTPGQNTDTQYF. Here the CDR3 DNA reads TGTGCCAGCAGCCCGACCCCGGGACAGAACACAGATACGCAGTATTTT. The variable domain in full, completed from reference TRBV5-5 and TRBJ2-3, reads DAGVTQSPTHLIKTRGQQVTLRCSPISGHKSVSWYQQVLGQGPQFIFQYYEKEERGRGNFPDRFSARQFPNYSSELNVNALLLGDSALYLCASSPTPGQNTDTQYFGPGTRLTVL.

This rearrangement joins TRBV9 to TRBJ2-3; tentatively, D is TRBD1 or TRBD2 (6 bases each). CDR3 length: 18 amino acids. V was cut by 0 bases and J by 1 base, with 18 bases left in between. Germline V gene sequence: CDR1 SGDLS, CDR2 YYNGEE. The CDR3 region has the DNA TGTGCCAGCAGCGTAGCGCCCCTCAGGGGAGGAGGCACAGATACGCAGTATTTT. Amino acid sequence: CASSVAPLRGGGTDTQYF.

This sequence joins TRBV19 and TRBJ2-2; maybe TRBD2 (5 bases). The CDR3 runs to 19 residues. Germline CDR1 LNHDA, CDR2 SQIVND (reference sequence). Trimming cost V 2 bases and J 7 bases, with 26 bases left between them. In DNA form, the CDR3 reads TGTGCCAGTAGTATAAGGTGGAGGTCGCCTGACCCTGGCGACGGGGAGCTGTTTTTT. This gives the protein CASSIRWRSPDPGDGELFF.

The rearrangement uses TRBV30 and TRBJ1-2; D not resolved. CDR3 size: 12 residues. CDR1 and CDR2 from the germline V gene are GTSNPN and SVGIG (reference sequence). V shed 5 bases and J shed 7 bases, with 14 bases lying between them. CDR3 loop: CAWAGSSGGYTF. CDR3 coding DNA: TGTGCCTGGGCGGGGAGCTCGGGTGGCTACACCTTC.

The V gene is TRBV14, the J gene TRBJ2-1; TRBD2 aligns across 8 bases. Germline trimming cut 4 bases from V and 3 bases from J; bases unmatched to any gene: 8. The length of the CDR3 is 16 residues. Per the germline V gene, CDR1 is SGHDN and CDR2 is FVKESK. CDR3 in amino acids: CASSLFGGAYYNEQFF. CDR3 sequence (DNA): TGTGCCAGCAGCCTCTTCGGGGGGGCGTACTACAATGAGCAGTTCTTC.